What follows are 23 T cell receptor beta chains derived from one specimen sequenced in a study of blood T cell repertoires in COVID-19. Only in-frame clones appear in the TCRdb table, and some are missing; sequencing was by immunoSEQ multiplex PCR. This sample has around 250,000 clones; roughly 80% occur once, and the top ten carry 3% to 4%. The material sequenced was peripheral blood. These receptors all come from a woman aged 18-29 years with acute or convalescent COVID-19.

The chain carries TRBV7-9 and TRBJ1-4, with D uncertain. Germline V gene data show CDR1 as SEHNR and CDR2 as FQNEAQ (reference sequence). V was cut by 6 bases and J by 0 bases, with 8 bases left in between. The CDR3 is 14 amino acids. The CDR3 loop is CASRRLPTNEKLFF. The CDR3 DNA follows: TGTGCCAGCAGGCGGCTTCCAACTAATGAAAAACTGTTTTTT. Together with reference TRBV7-9 and TRBJ1-4, the CDR3 gives the full variable domain: DTGVSQNPRHKITKRGQNVTFRCDPISEHNRLYWYRQTLGQGPEFLTYFQNEAQLEKSRLLSDRFSAERPKGSFSTLEIQRTEQGDSAMYLCASRRLPTNEKLFFGSGTQLSVL.

The chain couples TRBV6-5 to TRBJ1-6; D might be TRBD1 (6 bases). Between the trimmed V and J ends, which lost 6 bases and 10 bases, there was a span of 10 bases. This CDR3 contains 12 residues. The germline gives CDR1 MNHEY, CDR2 SVGAGI. The DNA for the CDR3 is TGTGCCAGCAGAACCGGGACATCACCCCTCCACTTT. Protein sequence: CASRTGTSPLHF.

This clone turned up a few times. The chain recombines TRBV7-8 with TRBJ2-5; D not certain. CDR1 is SGHVS, CDR2 FQNEAQ, per germline. V was pared by 5 bases and J by 7 bases, with 11 bases between. The CDR3 contains 12 residues. In DNA form, the CDR3 reads TGTGCCAGCAGCCCCCAGGTGGGGACCCAGTACTTC. Protein sequence: CASSPQVGTQYF. Based on the CDR3 plus reference TRBV7-8 and TRBJ2-5, the full variable domain is GAGVSQSPRYKVAKRGQDVALRCDPISGHVSLFWYQQALGQGPEFLTYFQNEAQLDKSGLPSDRFFAERPEGSVSTLKIQRTQQEDSAVYLCASSPQVGTQYFGPGTRLLVL.

The rearrangement uses TRBV11-2 and TRBJ1-3; D ambiguous. Germline V lookup: CDR1 SGHAT, CDR2 FQNNGV. This CDR3 spans 14 amino acids. The germline V and J ends were trimmed by 1 base and 0 bases, with 4 bases remaining between them. The CDR3 region is CASSLAGSGNTIYF. The CDR3 DNA sequence: TGTGCCAGCAGCTTAGCGGGCTCTGGAAACACCATATATTTT.

The rearrangement links TRBV6-5 to TRBJ1-1, with D tentatively TRBD1 (6 bases). The CDR3 contains 15 residues. Per germline, CDR1 MNHEY and CDR2 SVGAGI. V was clipped by 6 bases and J by 0 bases, with 14 bases between them. CDR3 protein: CASRIQGSMNTEAFF. CDR3 in DNA: TGTGCCAGCAGAATACAGGGATCCATGAACACTGAAGCTTTCTTT.

The table lists this clone with a few counts. The chain has TRBV2 and TRBJ1-1; D gene ambiguous. Germline V gives CDR1 SNHLY, CDR2 FYNNEI. V was shortened by 6 bases and J by 2 bases, with 16 bases between the two germline ends. The CDR3 is made up of 15 amino acids. This CDR3 is CASSPPTGGNTEAFF. The CDR3, as DNA: TGTGCCAGCAGCCCCCCCACGGGAGGAAACACTGAAGCTTTCTTT.

The J gene is TRBJ2-7, the V gene TRBV9; no definite D call. Germline-derived CDR1 and CDR2 are SGDLS and YYNGEE. Trimming left V 3 bases short and J 1 base short, with 5 bases between. The CDR3 covers 12 residues. The CDR3 loop is CASSGTSYEQYF. The CDR3 nucleotides are TGTGCCAGCAGCGGAACATCCTACGAGCAGTACTTC.

The V and J genes are TRBV6-5 and TRBJ2-3, with a possible D match to TRBD1 (5 bases). CDR1 and CDR2 from the germline V gene are MNHEY and SVGAGI. Deletions cut 6 bases from V and 0 bases from J, with 10 bases between. The CDR3 extends over 14 amino acids. CDR3 sequence: CASSRVASTDTQYF. The CDR3, as DNA: TGTGCCAGCAGCAGGGTGGCGAGCACAGATACGCAGTATTTT.

The chain combines TRBV30 with TRBJ2-5, with D maybe TRBD2 (5 bases). Germline V gene data show CDR1 as GTSNPN and CDR2 as SVGIG (reference sequence). The ends were cut back, 1 base at V and 1 base at J, with 10 bases in the middle. CDR3 size: 14 residues. Here the CDR3 DNA reads TGTGCCTGGAGTGCCAGTCGGGGCCAAGAGACCCAGTACTTC. It yields the protein CAWSASRGQETQYF.

The chain combines TRBV19 with TRBJ2-1; D is ambiguous. The CDR3 extends over 15 amino acids. With 1 base removed from V and 8 bases from J, the gap between germline ends came to 15 bases. Germline V gene lookup returns CDR1 LNHDA and CDR2 SQIVND (reference sequence). In DNA form, the CDR3 reads TGTGCCAGTAGTATAGGGGCCAGTGAATGGTATGAGCAGTTCTTC. Its translation: CASSIGASEWYEQFF.

This clone was counted only a few times. The V and J genes are TRBV19 and TRBJ1-6, with 9 bases fitting TRBD1. This CDR3 is 16 amino acids long. Germline values: CDR1 LNHDA, CDR2 SQIVND (reference sequence). J lost 9 bases, V lost 0 bases, and 6 bases had no gene match. The CDR3 DNA follows: TGTGCCAGTAGTATAGATCCTGGGACAGGGAGTTCACCCCTCCACTTT. Encoded protein: CASSIDPGTGSSPLHF.

The rearrangement uses TRBV19 and TRBJ2-5, with 12 nucleotides matching TRBD2. Trimming removed 4 bases from V and 5 bases from J; junction bases left unmatched: 2. The length of the CDR3 is 14 residues. CDR1 and CDR2 from the germline V gene are LNHDA and SQIVND (reference sequence). In DNA form, the CDR3 reads TGTGCCAGTAGTAATCTAGCGGGAGGGGAGACCCAGTACTTC. This sequence encodes CASSNLAGGETQYF.

The V gene is TRBV5-6, the J gene TRBJ1-2; 11 nucleotides agree with TRBD1. The V gene's germline CDR1 is SGHDT and CDR2 YYEEEE. The CDR3 runs 14 residues. Trimming removed 3 bases from V and 7 bases from J; junction bases left unmatched: 5. The CDR3 loop reads CASSWDRGKGGYTF. CDR3 bases: TGTGCCAGCAGCTGGGACAGGGGGAAGGGTGGCTACACCTTC.

This clone turned up a few times. The chain is built from TRBV28 and TRBJ1-1; no reliable D call. The CDR3 totals 13 residues. From germline, CDR1 is MDHEN and CDR2 SYDVKM. Between the trimmed V and J ends, which lost 4 bases and 6 bases, there was a span of 12 bases. CDR3 sequence (DNA): TGTGCCAGCAGTTCCAGAGGGAGGCCTGAAGCTTTCTTT. Amino acid sequence: CASSSRGRPEAFF. The variable domain in full, completed from reference TRBV28 and TRBJ1-1, reads DVKVTQSSRYLVKRTGEKVFLECVQDMDHENMFWYRQDPGLGLRLIYFSYDVKMKEKGDIPEGYSVSREKKERFSLILESASTNQTSMYLCASSSRGRPEAFFGQGTRLTVV.

The chain joins TRBV6-2 or TRBV6-3 to TRBJ1-5, with D possibly matching TRBD1 (5 bases). This CDR3 is 15 amino acids long. Trimming took off 3 bases at V and 1 base at J, with 10 bases between the two ends. CDR1 and CDR2 (germline): MNHEY, SVGEGT. The CDR3 region has the DNA TGTGCCAGCAGTTATCAGGGAAACAGCAATCAGCCCCAGCATTTT. This gives the protein CASSYQGNSNQPQHF.

V and J are TRBV10-3 and TRBJ2-3, with D perhaps TRBD2 (5 bases). Trimming took 5 bases from V and 4 from J, leaving 16 bases between them. The CDR3 covers 15 residues. In germline, CDR1 is ENHRY, CDR2 SYGVKD. CDR3 coding DNA: TGTGCCATCAGTCCCGACCTAGCAGGCGCAGATACGCAGTATTTT. Amino acid sequence: CAISPDLAGADTQYF.

The chain is built from TRBV5-6 and TRBJ1-6, with a tentative D call TRBD1 (5 bases). Trimming left V 0 bases short and J 5 bases short, with 12 bases between. The CDR3 contains 16 residues. CDR1 and CDR2 from the germline V gene are SGHDT and YYEEEE. The CDR3 nucleotides are TGTGCCAGCAGCTTGGCCCAGGGCTTAAATAATTCACCCCTCCACTTT. This encodes CASSLAQGLNNSPLHF.

The chain is built from TRBV25-1 and TRBJ2-7; a possible D gene is TRBD2 (6 bases). Between the trimmed V and J ends, which lost 10 bases and 2 bases, there was a span of 15 bases. The CDR3 spans 13 residues. CDR1 and CDR2 (germline): MGHDK, SYGVNS. CDR3 amino acids: CATQGLAPYEQYF. CDR3 DNA: TGTGCCACCCAAGGCCTAGCGCCCTACGAGCAGTACTTC.

The chain couples TRBV5-8 to TRBJ2-6, with 8 bases fitting TRBD1. V lost 4 bases, J lost 1 base, and 10 bases stayed unmatched. From germline, CDR1 is SGHTS and CDR2 YDEGEE. CDR3 size: 18 residues. CDR3 in DNA: TGTGCCAGCAGCATAGCGCAGGGGGCGACTTCTGGGGCCAACGTCCTGACTTTC. This codes for CASSIAQGATSGANVLTF. The variable domain in full, completed from reference TRBV5-8 and TRBJ2-6, reads EAGVTQSPTHLIKTRGQQATLRCSPISGHTSVYWYQQALGLGLQFLLWYDEGEERNRGNFPPRFSGRQFPNYSSELNVNALELEDSALYLCASSIAQGATSGANVLTFGAGSRLTVL.

This clone was found a few times. The J gene is TRBJ1-2, the V gene TRBV5-1; the D is unclear. CDR3 length equals 18 residues. Germline-derived CDR1 and CDR2 are SGHRS and YFSETQ. The V end was cut by 6 bases, the J end by 3 bases, with 27 bases between. The DNA of the CDR3 is TGCGCCAGCACCCCGGAGGTGGGGAGCACCGACTTGGACTATGGCTACACCTTC. This codes for CASTPEVGSTDLDYGYTF.

The rearrangement links TRBV21-1 to TRBJ2-3; the table gives TRBD2 as D, unverified against the DNA. TRBV21-1 is tagged as a pseudogene. The CDR3 runs 16 residues. The CDR3 coding sequence is TGTGCCAGCAGCAAAGAAAACGGGAGGTCGACAGATACGCAGTATTTT. This codes for CASSKENGRSTDTQYF.

The gene calls are TRBV28 and TRBJ2-1; no definite D call. Germline assignment: CDR1 MDHEN and CDR2 SYDVKM. V was pared by 1 base and J by 15 bases, with 13 bases between. The CDR3 has 12 residues. In DNA, the CDR3 is TGTGCCAGCAGTTTATTCGGTCTCGCCCCGTTCTTC. This gives the protein CASSLFGLAPFF.

The V call is TRBV19, the J call TRBJ1-1, with D possibly TRBD1 on 5 matching bases. This CDR3 contains 11 residues. Germline V gene data show CDR1 as LNHDA and CDR2 as SQIVND (reference sequence). V lost 1 base, J lost 10 bases, and 7 bases lay in between. CDR3 residues: CASSIGGLAFF. In nucleotides, the CDR3 is TGTGCCAGTAGTATAGGGGGCTTAGCTTTCTTT.